One sample yielded the 14 T cell receptor beta chains listed below, sequenced in a study of response to subunit inactivated influenza vaccine. MiXCR was run by TCRdb on the RT-PCR reads, yielding one entry per CDR3 protein. This sample has fewer than 700,000 distinct CDR3 sequences; 13% occur once, and the top ten carry around 13%. Sequenced material: PBMCs from blood, taken 40 to 50 days after vaccination. These receptors originate from a man aged 50 to 60 who received an inactivated influenza vaccine.

This clonotype occurred a few times. The chain links TRBV7-2 to TRBJ2-7; TRBD1 matches at 9 bases. This CDR3 has 16 residues. CDR1 is SGHTA and CDR2 is FQGNSA in the germline V gene. V shed 4 bases and J 5 bases; nucleotides not matched to a gene: 12. The CDR3 loop reads CASSSIPGQGRHEQYF. The CDR3 bases are TGTGCCAGCAGCTCCATTCCGGGACAGGGTCGTCACGAGCAGTACTTC.

The chain is built from TRBV29-1 and TRBJ2-3; TRBD2 is a possible D gene (5 bases). CDR1 SQVTM and CDR2 ANQGSEA come from the germline V gene. The V gene lost 5 bases and the J gene lost 1 base, with 13 bases spanning the gap. This CDR3 is built from 14 residues. The CDR3 loop reads CSVLEDGRTDTQYF. DNA for the CDR3: TGCAGCGTTCTGGAGGACGGACGCACAGATACGCAGTATTTT.

The V and J genes are TRBV3-1 and TRBJ2-6; no clear D gene. The CDR3 is 15 amino acids. The germline CDR1 and CDR2 sequences are LGHDT and YNNKEL (reference sequence). With 1 base removed from V and 4 bases from J, the gap between germline ends came to 8 bases. CDR3 sequence (DNA): TGTGCCAGCAGCCAAGTCAGCGCCGGGGCCAACGTCCTGACTTTC. It yields the protein CASSQVSAGANVLTF.

This clonotype was recorded at least ten times. CDR3: CSANSGLGYEQYF. The CDR3 DNA sequence: TGCAGTGCTAATAGCGGACTGGGCTACGAGCAGTACTTC. The V gene is TRBV20-1, the J gene TRBJ2-7, with D maybe TRBD2 (6 bases). V lost 4 bases and J 3 bases, leaving 13 bases between the germline ends. The CDR3 totals 13 residues. The germline CDR1 and CDR2 sequences are DFQATT and SNEGSKA (reference sequence).

This chain joins TRBV4-2 and TRBJ2-1; TRBD2 might be the D (6 bases). Looked up from germline, CDR1 is LGHNA and CDR2 is YNFKEQ. This CDR3 is built from 14 residues. The ends were cut back, 1 base at V and 9 bases at J, with 13 bases in the middle. The CDR3 coding sequence is TGTGCCAGCAGCCAAGGAGGGCGGGATGGTGAGCAGTTCTTC. Encoded protein: CASSQGGRDGEQFF.

The chain has TRBV15 and TRBJ2-3; 11 bases are shared with TRBD1. Germline CDR1 and CDR2: LNHNV and YYDKDF (reference sequence). With 2 bases clipped from V and 3 bases from J, the junction kept 13 bases outside the gene matches. This CDR3 is 19 amino acids long. CDR3 coding DNA: TGTGCCACCAGCAGAAAATCTTATGGGACAGGGGGTGAAACAGATACGCAGTATTTT. This codes for CATSRKSYGTGGETDTQYF.

The chain links TRBV20-1 to TRBJ1-2, with 7 nucleotides matching TRBD1. The germline V gene has CDR1 DFQATT and CDR2 SNEGSKA (reference sequence). CDR3 length: 13 residues. Losses at the gene ends were 0 bases for V and 7 bases for J; bases not matched to a gene: 5. CDR3 DNA sequence: TGCAGTGCTAGAGATCCGGGACAGCCTGGCTACACCTTC. Translation gives CSARDPGQPGYTF.

The V and J genes are TRBV5-1 and TRBJ1-6, with a tentative D call TRBD1 (5 bases). This CDR3 has 15 residues. Germline V gene lookup returns CDR1 SGHRS and CDR2 YFSETQ. Trimming removed 5 bases from V and 5 bases from J, with 14 bases in between. CDR3 in amino acids: CASSLGTVNNSPLHF. CDR3 DNA sequence: TGCGCCAGCAGTCTTGGGACGGTAAATAATTCACCCCTCCACTTT.

This chain connects TRBV7-2 to TRBJ2-7; 9 nucleotides align to TRBD1. The germline V gene has CDR1 SGHTA and CDR2 FQGNSA. CDR3 length: 14 residues. The J segment lost 6 bases and the V segment lost 5 bases, leaving 8 bases of the junction unmatched. CDR3 sequence reads: CASSLRRDRVEQYF. Written as DNA, the CDR3 is TGTGCCAGCAGCCTGCGCCGGGACAGGGTCGAGCAGTACTTC.

This clonotype was counted at least ten times. The J gene is TRBJ1-6, the V gene TRBV27; D unresolved. Trimming took 5 bases from V and 7 from J, leaving 6 bases between them. Germline V gene sequence: CDR1 MNHEY, CDR2 SMNVEV (reference sequence). This CDR3 is built from 12 residues. The CDR3 here is CASSEQNSPLHF. As DNA, the CDR3 is TGTGCCAGCAGTGAACAGAATTCACCCCTCCACTTT.

The sample holds a few counts of this clonotype. The chain uses TRBV15 and TRBJ2-2, with a possible D match to TRBD1 (5 bases). V was pared by 0 bases and J by 0 bases, with 8 bases between. This CDR3 has 16 amino acids. Per the germline V gene, CDR1 is LNHNV and CDR2 is YYDKDF (reference sequence). Here the CDR3 reads CATSRDQGSNTGELFF. The DNA of the CDR3 is TGTGCCACCAGCAGAGATCAGGGTTCGAACACCGGGGAGCTGTTTTTT.

In its sample, this clonotype was seen a few times. A read error is likely, as this CDR3 ends without the conserved phenylalanine or tryptophan. The chain employs TRBV24-1 and TRBJ1-5; D is possibly TRBD1 (6 bases). Trimming removed 2 bases from V and 5 bases from J, with 18 bases in between. The CDR3 sequence is 17 residues long. Germline V gene sequence: CDR1 KGHDR, CDR2 SFDVKD. The CDR3 spells CATSDSRTGTSYQPQHL. The CDR3 DNA reads as TGTGCCACCAGTGATTCCCGTACCGGGACAAGCTATCAGCCCCAGCATCTT.

This chain uses TRBV12-3 or TRBV12-4 with TRBJ2-1; D ambiguous. The V end lost 2 bases, the J end lost 9 bases, and 8 bases lay between the germline ends. The CDR3 runs to 12 residues. This chain's CDR3 is CASSLFTGEQFF. The CDR3 nucleotides read TGTGCCAGCAGTTTATTTACCGGTGAGCAGTTCTTC.

The table lists this clonotype with a few counts. The rearrangement joins TRBV6-4 to TRBJ2-1; 15 bases align to TRBD2. There are 23 residues in the CDR3. Germline V gene data show CDR1 as MRHNA and CDR2 as SNTAGT. With V trimmed by 6 bases and J by 8 bases, 29 bases remained unmatched. The CDR3: CASRWGLAGGDKHLKQHHDEQFF. CDR3 coding DNA: TGTGCCAGCAGATGGGGACTAGCGGGGGGCGACAAGCACCTTAAGCAGCACCACGATGAGCAGTTCTTC.